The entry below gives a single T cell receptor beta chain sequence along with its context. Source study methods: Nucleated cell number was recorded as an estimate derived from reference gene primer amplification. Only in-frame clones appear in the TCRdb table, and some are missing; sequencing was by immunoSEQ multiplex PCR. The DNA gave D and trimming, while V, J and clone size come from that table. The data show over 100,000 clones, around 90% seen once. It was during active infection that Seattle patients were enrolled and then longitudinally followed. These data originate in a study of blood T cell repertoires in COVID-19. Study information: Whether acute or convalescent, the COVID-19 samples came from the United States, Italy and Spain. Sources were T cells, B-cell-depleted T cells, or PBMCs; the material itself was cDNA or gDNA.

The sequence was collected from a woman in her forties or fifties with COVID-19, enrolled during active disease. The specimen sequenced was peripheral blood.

The DNA of the CDR3 is TGTGCCAGCTCACCGCTTTCAGGGGGCGATAATGGCTACACCTTC. It is translated as CASSPLSGGDNGYTF. V gene TRBV18 combines with J gene TRBJ1-2, with 8 nucleotides matching TRBD1. After removal of 3 bases from V and 6 bases from J, the junction contained 9 bases not matched to a gene. Germline CDR1 and CDR2: KGHSH and LQKENI. This CDR3 is 15 amino acids long.